This T cell receptor beta chain was recovered during a study of glioma-infiltrating T cells after dendritic cell vaccination (dated by TCRdb to the mid-2010s). Looking at the study overall: A cohort of 15 glioblastoma patients from Phase I and II dendritic cell vaccination trials was included, of whom 9 were newly diagnosed and 6 had recurrent disease. Three intradermal dendritic cell vaccine injections were administered to patients at biweekly intervals in the arm below the axilla. To make the vaccine, monocyte-derived dendritic cells were cultured for approximately 7 days with IL-4 and GM-CSF and then pulsed overnight with autologous tumor lysate. TCR sequencing metrics, including TIL content and tumor-blood repertoire overlap, were correlated with survival after dendritic cell vaccination. Deep sequencing of TCR beta CDR3 regions was used to quantify tumor-infiltrating lymphocyte content and compare tumor and blood repertoires in dendritic cell-vaccinated glioblastoma patients. Between the early 2000s and the early 2010s, patients were given autologous tumor lysate-pulsed dendritic cell vaccination.

Study-wide conclusions, independent of this receptor: TCR clonality showed no direct relationship with survival, which suggests that a diverse polyclonal response may be important. Higher estimated pretreatment TIL content predicted longer time to progression and overall survival after dendritic cell vaccination. The three-group TCR overlap response model was described as speculative and requiring prospective validation. The cohort was small and heterogeneous, few patients had complete blood and tumor sets, and even fewer had initial-recurrent tumor pairs.

Using the immunoSEQ assay, TCRB CDR3 regions were amplified from approximately 2.1 micrograms of genomic DNA, or from all available DNA when less than that was on hand. Multiplex PCR used 60 forward primers for TCR V beta segments and 13 reverse primers for J beta segments. Synthetic control templates were spiked into each sample at limiting dilution to estimate reads per starting template. Sequencing produced 87 bp reads on the Illumina HiSeq System. Concerning the study's data processing: PCR and sequencing errors were removed by a nearest neighbor algorithm that merged closely related sequences. TCR overlap was measured as the percentage of unique tumor TCR beta sequences also present in the same patient's peripheral blood. In TCRdb, the immuneACCESS table is reduced to in-frame sequences with V and J assigned. These tables do not hold every clone; where another copy was compared, an unresolved V gene accounts for under half, and the others remain unexplained. V and J calls and clone size come straight from that table; D and trimming were deduced from the DNA. The sample profile shows approximately 50,000 clones; about 88% of them were found once. In total, the top ten clones hold roughly 5.4% of the sample.

Reading from cysteine to phenylalanine, the CDR3 counts 13 amino acids. Only the CDR3 DNA stays, 39 bases, in frame from base 1. V lost 8 bases and J lost 6 bases, and the count of bases not matched to a germline gene is 10. In the germline V gene (reference sequence), CDR1 corresponds to SEHNR and CDR2 to FQNEAQ. Taken with the paper, the label for time point translates to: after dendritic cell vaccination, including at tumor progression/relapse. To be selected, patients needed enough residual fresh-frozen tumor tissue and more than two years of available survival data. Although molecular status otherwise differed among the glioblastoma patients, no patient had an isocitrate dehydrogenase mutation. PBMC were collected before vaccination, two weeks after the third vaccination, and at tumor progression when it occurred. The Qiagen DNeasy Blood extraction Kit was used to extract genomic DNA. A word on this clone: This receptor's antigen is unknown. One base away there is no much larger clone; base qualities are not given.

The receptor was derived from a human donor with glioblastoma. The sequenced sample was blood, obtained after dendritic cell vaccination. The chain is assembled from TRBV7-9 and TRBJ2-7; 7 central nucleotides agree with TRBD1. The nucleotide sequence is TGTGCCAGCGCCGAACAGGGGATGGGCGAGCAGTACTTC. This yields the protein CASAEQGMGEQYF.